Below, 16 T cell receptor beta chains from the same sample are listed, as sequenced in a study of shared clonotypes between healthy human individuals. The table came from immunoSEQ multiplex PCR; TCRdb's copy has only in-frame clones and leaves some out. The table has approximately 2.3 million clones, approximately 95% seen once. Material for sequencing was naive CD4+ T cells from PBMCs. The subset here: CD45RA+ positively selected. The receptors here all came from a man aged 18 to 30 in good health. Some clones in this sample may be carry-over from other donors' samples.

The rearrangement links TRBV29-1 to TRBJ2-7; TRBD1 aligns across 9 bases. This CDR3 contains 14 residues. CDR1 is SQVTM and CDR2 is ANQGSEA in the germline V gene. The V segment lost 4 bases and the J segment 4 bases; nucleotides outside the gene matches: 8. CDR3 residues: CSVGRQGVYYEQYF. The CDR3, as DNA: TGCAGCGTTGGAAGACAGGGGGTTTATTACGAGCAGTACTTC.

The V and J genes are TRBV6-5 and TRBJ1-4; 8 bases are shared with TRBD1. J was trimmed by 8 bases and V by 0 bases; bases with no gene match: 5. The CDR3 is 15 amino acids. Germline CDR1 and CDR2: MNHEY and SVGAGI. CDR3 nucleotide sequence: TGTGCCAGCAGTTACTCCAGGGGGCGCGAGGAAAAACTGTTTTTT. This encodes CASSYSRGREEKLFF.

Concerning this clone: At the DNA level, this CDR3 is encoded by other sequences in the same sample as well. This chain connects TRBV9 to TRBJ2-3; D is unclear. This CDR3 spans 15 amino acids. The germline V and J ends were trimmed by 0 bases and 0 bases, with 8 bases remaining between them. CDR1 and CDR2 from the germline V gene are SGDLS and YYNGEE. The CDR3 reads CASSVGSWSTDTQYF. The DNA of the CDR3 is TGTGCCAGCAGCGTAGGGAGTTGGAGCACAGATACGCAGTATTTT.

The V call is TRBV7-9, the J call TRBJ1-1, with D maybe TRBD1 (6 bases). The V gene lost 6 bases and the J gene lost 1 base, with 12 bases spanning the gap. CDR3 size: 14 residues. The germline CDR1 and CDR2 sequences are SEHNR and FQNEAQ (reference sequence). DNA of the CDR3: TGTGCCAGCAGATCAAGCAGGGGGAACACTGAAGCTTTCTTT. The encoded protein is CASRSSRGNTEAFF.

In this sample, this clone turned up a few times. This chain links TRBV30 with TRBJ1-1; D unclear. Trimming shortened V by 0 bases and J by 5 bases, and 10 bases separated the two germline ends. Germline V gene lookup returns CDR1 GTSNPN and CDR2 SVGIG (reference sequence). This CDR3 comprises 13 residues. CDR3 nucleotides: TGTGCCTGGAGTGTTAGCGGTGTGACTGAAGCTTTCTTT. Its translation is CAWSVSGVTEAFF.

The chain combines TRBV5-1 with TRBJ2-3, with TRBD2 identical over 11 bases. Germline V gives CDR1 SGHRS, CDR2 YFSETQ. The CDR3 has 18 amino acids. J lost 2 bases, V lost 4 bases, and 12 bases had no gene match. The DNA for the CDR3 is TGCGCCAGCAGCGAGACGGGACTAGCGGCACTAACCACAGATACGCAGTATTTT. Translating gives CASSETGLAALTTDTQYF.

V is TRBV5-1 and J is TRBJ2-5; 7 positions agree with TRBD1. Germline CDR1 and CDR2: SGHRS and YFSETQ. The trim removed 4 bases at V and 3 bases at J, leaving 9 bases unmatched. The length of the CDR3 is 15 residues. CDR3 bases: TGCGCCAGCAGCCGACAGGGTCAATCGGAAGAGACCCAGTACTTC. As protein: CASSRQGQSEETQYF. Together with reference TRBV5-1 and TRBJ2-5, the CDR3 gives the full variable domain: KAGVTQTPRYLIKTRGQQVTLSCSPISGHRSVSWYQQTPGQGLQFLFEYFSETQRNKGNFPGRFSGRQFSNSRSEMNVSTLELGDSALYLCASSRQGQSEETQYFGPGTRLLVL.

A remark on this clone: Other DNA sequences in this sample translate to the same CDR3. The chain uses TRBV28 and TRBJ1-1, with 8 bases aligning to TRBD1. J was trimmed by 1 base and V by 5 bases; bases with no gene match: 6. This CDR3 has 15 residues. Germline-derived CDR1 and CDR2 are MDHEN and SYDVKM. The CDR3 loop reads CASSTPGQGNTEAFF. DNA of the CDR3: TGTGCCAGCAGTACCCCCGGACAGGGGAACACTGAAGCTTTCTTT.

The V gene is TRBV7-2, the J gene TRBJ2-7; TRBD2 matches at 9 bases. The CDR3 length is 15 residues. V lost 5 bases and J lost 3; bases outside the gene matches: 8. The germline gives CDR1 SGHTA, CDR2 FQGNSA. The CDR3 region has the DNA TGTGCCAGCAGCGGGTCGGGACTAGCTAACTACGAGCAGTACTTC. Its translation is CASSGSGLANYEQYF. Combining the CDR3 with reference TRBV7-2 and TRBJ2-7 gives the whole variable domain GAGVSQSPSNKVTEKGKDVELRCDPISGHTALYWYRQSLGQGLEFLIYFQGNSAPDKSGLPSDRFSAERTGGSVSTLTIQRTQQEDSAVYLCASSGSGLANYEQYFGPGTRLTVT.

The chain links TRBV27 to TRBJ2-2, with 13 bases identical to TRBD2. Germline CDR1 reads MNHEY; CDR2 reads SMNVEV (reference sequence). J gave up 4 bases and V 7 bases, and 9 bases lay outside the gene matches. This CDR3 comprises 17 residues. This CDR3 reads CASNWQGLAGTTGELFF. CDR3 coding DNA: TGTGCCAGCAACTGGCAGGGACTAGCGGGAACCACCGGGGAGCTGTTTTTT.

V and J are TRBV9 and TRBJ2-5; D is perhaps TRBD1 (5 bases). The CDR3 covers 14 residues. V shed 0 bases and J shed 5 bases, with 11 bases lying between them. Per the germline V gene, CDR1 is SGDLS and CDR2 is YYNGEE. CDR3 nucleotides: TGTGCCAGCAGCGTAGGTACAGGTGTGGAGACCCAGTACTTC. Translation: CASSVGTGVETQYF.

The rearrangement links TRBV5-1 to TRBJ2-1, with D uncertain. CDR1 and CDR2 from the germline V gene are SGHRS and YFSETQ. Trimming shortened V by 2 bases and J by 7 bases, and 13 bases separated the two germline ends. The CDR3 runs to 14 residues. Here the CDR3 DNA reads TGCGCCAGCAGCTTTCAAATAGACCTAAATGAGCAGTTCTTC. Encoded protein: CASSFQIDLNEQFF. Drawing the rest from reference TRBV5-1 and TRBJ2-1, the complete variable domain is KAGVTQTPRYLIKTRGQQVTLSCSPISGHRSVSWYQQTPGQGLQFLFEYFSETQRNKGNFPGRFSGRQFSNSRSEMNVSTLELGDSALYLCASSFQIDLNEQFFGPGTRLTVL.

The rearrangement links TRBV5-1 to TRBJ2-3, with 11 positions matching TRBD2. Per the germline V gene, CDR1 is SGHRS and CDR2 is YFSETQ. V gave up 4 bases and J gave up 3 bases; unmatched junction bases: 4. This CDR3 has 15 residues. The CDR3 sequence is CASSPWTSGTDTQYF. Here the CDR3 DNA reads TGCGCCAGCAGCCCCTGGACTAGCGGGACAGATACGCAGTATTTT.

The gene calls are TRBV27 and TRBJ1-3; D perhaps matches TRBD1 (6 bases). Germline assignment: CDR1 MNHEY and CDR2 SMNVEV (reference sequence). The CDR3 extends over 16 amino acids. Trimming removed 3 bases at V and 3 bases at J, with 15 bases between. The CDR3 DNA follows: TGTGCCAGCAGTTTTGGTCGGGGGCTTGGTGGAAACACCATATATTTT. This encodes CASSFGRGLGGNTIYF.

The CDR3 loop reads CASSRKTSRQETQYF. DNA of the CDR3: TGTGCCAGCAGTCGGAAGACTAGCCGCCAAGAGACCCAGTACTTC. The chain has TRBV2 and TRBJ2-5, with 7 bases identical to TRBD2. The CDR3 totals 15 residues. J was trimmed by 1 base and V by 5 bases; bases with no gene match: 7. CDR1 SNHLY and CDR2 FYNNEI come from the germline V gene.

This sequence joins TRBV4-3 and TRBJ1-3; D possibly corresponds to TRBD1 (5 bases). Germline V lookup: CDR1 LGHNA, CDR2 YSLEER. Trimming pared 4 bases from V and 4 bases from J, leaving 14 bases between. The CDR3 has 15 residues. In nucleotides, the CDR3 is TGCGCCAGCAGCCCCCAGGGTATGGGCGGAAACACCATATATTTT. Translated: CASSPQGMGGNTIYF.